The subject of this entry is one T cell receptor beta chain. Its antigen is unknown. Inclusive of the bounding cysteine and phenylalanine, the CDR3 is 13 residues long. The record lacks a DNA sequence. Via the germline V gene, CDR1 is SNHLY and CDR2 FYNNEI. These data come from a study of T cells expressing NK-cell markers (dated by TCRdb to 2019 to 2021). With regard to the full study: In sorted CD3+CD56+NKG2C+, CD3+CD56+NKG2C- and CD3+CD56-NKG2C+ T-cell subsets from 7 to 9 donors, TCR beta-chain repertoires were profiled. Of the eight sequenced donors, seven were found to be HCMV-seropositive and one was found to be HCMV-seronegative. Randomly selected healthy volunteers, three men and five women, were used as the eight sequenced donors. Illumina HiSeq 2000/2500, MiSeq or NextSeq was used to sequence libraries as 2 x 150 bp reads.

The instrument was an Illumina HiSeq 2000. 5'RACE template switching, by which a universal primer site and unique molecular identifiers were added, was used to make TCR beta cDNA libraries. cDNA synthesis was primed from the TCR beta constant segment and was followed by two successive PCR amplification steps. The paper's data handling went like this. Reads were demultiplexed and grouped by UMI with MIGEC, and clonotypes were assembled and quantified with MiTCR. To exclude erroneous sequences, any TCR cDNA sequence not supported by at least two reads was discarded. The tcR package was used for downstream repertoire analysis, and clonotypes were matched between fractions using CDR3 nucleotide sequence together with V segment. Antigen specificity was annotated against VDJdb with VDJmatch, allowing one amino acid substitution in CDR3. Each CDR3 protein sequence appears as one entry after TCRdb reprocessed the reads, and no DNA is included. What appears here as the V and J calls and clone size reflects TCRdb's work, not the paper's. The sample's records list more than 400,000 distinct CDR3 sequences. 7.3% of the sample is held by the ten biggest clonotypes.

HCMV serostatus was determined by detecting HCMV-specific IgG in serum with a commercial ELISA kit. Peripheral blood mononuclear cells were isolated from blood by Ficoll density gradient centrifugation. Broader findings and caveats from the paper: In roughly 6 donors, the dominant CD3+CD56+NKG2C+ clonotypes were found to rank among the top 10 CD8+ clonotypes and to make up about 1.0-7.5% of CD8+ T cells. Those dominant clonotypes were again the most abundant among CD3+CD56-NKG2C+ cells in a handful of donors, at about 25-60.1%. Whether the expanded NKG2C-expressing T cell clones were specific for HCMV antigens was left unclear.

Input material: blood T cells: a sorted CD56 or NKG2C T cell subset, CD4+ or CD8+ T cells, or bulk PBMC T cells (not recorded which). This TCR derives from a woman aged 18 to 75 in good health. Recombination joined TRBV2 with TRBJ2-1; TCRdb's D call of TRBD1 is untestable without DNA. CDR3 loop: CASRGTVENEQFF.